The sequence of this T cell receptor (beta chain) was determined in a study of prognosis after radiotherapy for stage I lung cancer. Study at large: Distant metastases struck several patients a median of 7 months after radiotherapy; approximately 14 showed no significant progression. Points from the study as a whole: Median unique TCR clones dropped from about 9,200 to 6,500 after stereotactic body radiation therapy.

Regarding this clonotype: Its target is not known. A much more abundant neighbour one base away suggests this may be a read error.

This CDR3 has 14 amino acids. V was clipped by 6 bases and J by 0 bases, with 8 bases between them. Germline V gene data show CDR1 as MNHEY and CDR2 as SVGEGT. Amplicons of TCR beta CDR3 were generated from genomic DNA by two-round multiplex PCR. Primers were specific to each TRBV and TRBJ gene in first-round PCR. TCRdb re-called the multiplex PCR reads through MiXCR, storing one row per CDR3 protein. The sample lists tens of thousands of distinct CDR3 sequences, approximately 25% occurring once. The material was PBMCs, obtained before or after stereotactic body radiation therapy (not recorded which). This TCR was sampled from a donor aged 50 or older with non-small cell lung cancer. The V and J genes are TRBV6-2 or TRBV6-3 and TRBJ1-4; D not certain. CDR3 bases: TGTGCCAGCAGATGGAAAGCAACTAATGAAAAACTGTTTTTT. Protein: CASRWKATNEKLFF.